Included here is one T cell receptor beta chain sequence, with context. The antigen it binds to is not known. Base qualities were left out, and no much larger clone turns up one base away. To prepare the library, 5' RACE was applied. These reads were obtained on an Illumina HiSeq 2500. A second PCR of about 7 to 12 cycles was run with a J-beta primer mix and a sample-barcoded 5' primer. Each TCR beta cDNA molecule received a unique molecular identifier from a template-switch 5' adaptor carrying 12 random nucleotides. At least 2.5 million CDR3-containing paired-end reads were obtained from each sample. First-strand cDNA was synthesized from all RNA with the Mint cDNA synthesis kit, primed by a TRBC-specific oligonucleotide. Following uracil-DNA glycosylase treatment, a first 18-cycle PCR with universal primers M1SS and BC2_uni_R was performed on all cDNA. As for the original processing: For normalization, 1 million high-quality reads, each with a distinct molecular identifier, were randomly selected from each sample. Instead of being binned into consensus sequences, reads that shared molecular identifiers were thrown out. MiTCR, run with a Q25 quality threshold and the strictest error-elimination algorithm, handled CDR3 identification, clonotype clustering and error correction. A nonparametric unseen species model using Euler transformation provided a lower-bound estimate of total TCR beta diversity. Starting from the raw public reads, TCRdb applied fastp trimming at Q25, assembled clones with MiXCR and retained in-frame beta chains. Merged by CDR3 protein, the rows form single entries marked with the most common genes and DNA. Clone size and V and J calls follow TCRdb, not the original study. Across this sample there are 1.5 million to 1.9 million distinct CDR3 sequences, with roughly two fifths seen only once. The ten largest clones take up just over 4% of the sample.

The CDR3 spans 13 residues, from the cysteine through the phenylalanine. This entry keeps only the CDR3 DNA: 39 bases, framed from base 1. V sheds 8 bases and J sheds 9 bases, leaving 17 bases between their ends. The germline V gene yields WSHSY for CDR1 and SAAADI for CDR2. Donors were a few dozen systemically healthy Caucasian individuals from Russia aged roughly 6 to 95 years. Ten milliliters of peripheral blood were drawn from each donor into EDTA-treated Vacutainer tubes. Ficoll-Paque density-gradient centrifugation was used to isolate PBMCs, with at least 6.5 million per sample. Total RNA was extracted from PBMCs with Trizol reagent, with at least 5 micrograms obtained per sample. For every donor, an aliquot of PBMCs went through flow cytometry to measure the percentages of naive CD45RAhigh/CD27high T cells. The data were taken from a study of blood T cells in healthy people across ages (dated by TCRdb to the mid-2010s). For the wider study: In model experiments, roughly one uniquely barcoded TCR beta cDNA molecule per two T cells was captured by template switching. Donors were grouped into four age groups: young (average roughly 16 years), middle-aged (around 39), aged (approximately 67) and long-lived (about 90). Age-related changes in TCR beta repertoire diversity were measured in the study by deep sequencing normalized with unique cDNA molecular identifiers. Using the same blood draw, the study looked at two additional independent replicas of 1 million unique cDNA reads for two donors, one aged 18 to 30 and the other aged 80 or older. To avoid experimental bias, donors of different ages were distributed randomly across sequencing lanes.

Summary of the overall study and its limitations: The CMV infection status of donors was not known, potentially confounding age-related changes in expanded clonotypes. A strong correlation was found between observed TCR beta diversity and the percentage of naive T cells measured by flow cytometry. Estimates of total diversity based on one million sequenced T cells were regarded as lower bounds and as underestimates. Since profiling was done on bulk unsorted PBMCs, naive and antigen-experienced compartments could not be conclusively compared. As age increased, observed TCR beta diversity per million T cells dropped in a roughly linear way, and a significant reduction was already evident by age 40. Compared with the aged group, more naive CD4+ T cells, fewer expanded clones and increased TCR diversity were shown by the long-lived group, suggesting age selection.

This receptor was obtained from a woman aged 18-30 years in good health. This chain joins TRBV10-2 to TRBJ1-5; the D gene is perhaps TRBD1, on 6 matching bases. Sequencing was done on a sample of blood. In nucleotide form, the sequence is TGCGCCAGCGGCCCCGGGACATATCTGCCCCAGCATTTT. Its coded protein is CASGPGTYLPQHF.